This T cell receptor beta chain was sequenced for a study of OX40 agonist ivuxolimab in advanced cancers. At the level of the study: Intravenous ivuxolimab was administered to patients every 2 weeks at 0.01 to 10 mg/kg. Patients undergoing dose escalation presented with hepatocellular carcinoma, melanoma, renal cell or head and neck cancer. Findings of the study overall: The antigen specificity of the peripheral T cells (those that were expanded) was not determined. The average count of expanded clones was higher among CD8+ T cells than among CD4+.

Measured with immunoSEQ multiplex PCR; TCRdb has only the in-frame clones, and not every one. The sample has 90,000 to 100,000 clones, about 96% seen once; the top ten hold roughly 2.1%. Per the germline V gene, CDR1 is SEHNR and CDR2 is FQNEAQ (reference sequence). V lost 6 bases and J 2 bases, leaving 16 bases between the germline ends. The CDR3 consists of 16 residues. Of note for this clone: Its antigen is as yet unknown.

This chain uses TRBV7-9 with TRBJ1-4, with D maybe TRBD1 (6 bases). This clonotype was obtained from an adult with an advanced solid tumor such as melanoma, head and neck, liver or kidney cancer. The sample consisted of CD4+ or CD8+ T cells sorted from blood, taken in a trial of the OX40 agonist ivuxolimab. DNA of the CDR3: TGTGCCAGCAGTTCCAGTTACAGGGAGACTAATGAAAAACTGTTTTTT. Translated: CASSSSYRETNEKLFF.